The next 24 T cell receptor beta chains were all read from a single sample in a study of shared clonotypes between healthy human individuals. Cells designated naive CD8 were CD45RO-negative and were positively selected for CCR7, with terminally differentiated effector memory CD45RA+ cells excluded. The method was immunoSEQ multiplex PCR; TCRdb's version includes in-frame clones alone and lacks a portion of them. Of about 1,800,000 clones listed, about 95% are singletons. The material sequenced was naive CD8+ T cells sorted from blood. These receptors originate from a man younger than 35 in good health.

Concerning this clone: Other DNA sequences within the sample encode an identical CDR3. The chain couples TRBV9 to TRBJ1-5; tentative D call: TRBD1 (5 bases). The CDR3 has 13 residues. CDR1 is SGDLS, CDR2 YYNGEE, per germline. V was shortened by 0 bases and J by 6 bases, with 7 bases between the two germline ends. CDR3 nucleotide sequence: TGTGCCAGCAGCGTAGGGGGGGGTCAGCCCCAGCATTTT. This codes for CASSVGGGQPQHF.

In this sample, this clone turned up once. The chain combines TRBV5-5 with TRBJ2-7; 7 bases map to TRBD1. Germline values: CDR1 SGHKS, CDR2 YYEKEE (reference sequence). The CDR3 spans 13 residues. The junction had 2 bases not matched to a gene; V was cut back by 3 bases and J by 2 bases. The CDR3 nucleotides read TGTGCCAGCAGCTCCACAGGGGCCTACGAGCAGTACTTC. Translated, it gives CASSSTGAYEQYF. The entire variable domain, with the rest obtained from reference TRBV5-5 and TRBJ2-7, is as follows: DAGVTQSPTHLIKTRGQQVTLRCSPISGHKSVSWYQQVLGQGPQFIFQYYEKEERGRGNFPDRFSARQFPNYSSELNVNALLLGDSALYLCASSSTGAYEQYFGPGTRLTVT.

This sequence joins TRBV2 and TRBJ1-2; no clear D gene. V was clipped by 3 bases and J by 6 bases, with 14 bases between them. This CDR3 region has 14 residues. The germline V gene encodes CDR1 SNHLY and CDR2 FYNNEI. The CDR3 region has the DNA TGTGCCAGCAGTGATGTTCAAGGAGGCGATGGCTACACCTTC. Amino acids: CASSDVQGGDGYTF.

The rearrangement links TRBV19 to TRBJ2-3; 7 nucleotides agree with TRBD2. The J segment lost 4 bases and the V segment lost 7 bases, leaving 8 bases of the junction unmatched. Germline lookup yields CDR1 LNHDA and CDR2 SQIVND (reference sequence). This CDR3 contains 14 residues. CDR3 in DNA: TGTGCCAGTACCTGGCGGGGGAGTGCAGATACGCAGTATTTT. Its translation: CASTWRGSADTQYF.

This rearrangement joins TRBV6-5 to TRBJ1-6, with D possibly being TRBD1 (5 bases). The V and J ends lost 6 bases and 12 bases respectively, with 9 bases between them. The CDR3 is 11 amino acids. The germline CDR1 and CDR2 sequences are MNHEY and SVGAGI. As DNA, the CDR3 is TGTGCCAGCAGAAGGGGCAGACCCCTCCACTTT. Amino acid sequence: CASRRGRPLHF.

The table lists this clone with a count of one. The rearrangement uses TRBV7-3 and TRBJ1-5, with TRBD1 identical over 9 bases. The germline CDR1 and CDR2 sequences are SGHTA and FQGTGA. J lost 1 base, V lost 5 bases, and 3 bases had no gene match. This CDR3 comprises 15 residues. The CDR3 sequence: CASSTTGGSNQPQHF. The CDR3 DNA is TGTGCCAGCAGCACGACAGGGGGGAGCAATCAGCCCCAGCATTTT.

The rearrangement uses TRBV5-4 and TRBJ2-3; D possibly corresponds to TRBD1 (7 bases). Germline V gives CDR1 SGHNT, CDR2 YYREEE (reference sequence). The CDR3 has 19 residues. The V end was cut by 2 bases, the J end by 3 bases, with 25 bases between. The CDR3 coding sequence is TGTGCCAGCAGCTTATCCCTAAGAGGGGGCAGCGGGCCGACAGATACGCAGTATTTT. As protein: CASSLSLRGGSGPTDTQYF.

The DNA of the CDR3 is TGTGCCAGCAGTGGGGCCGGGACAGCCGTCAACTATGGCTACACCTTC. Amino acid sequence: CASSGAGTAVNYGYTF. The rearrangement uses TRBV25-1 and TRBJ1-2, with TRBD1 identical over 7 bases. CDR1 is MGHDK, CDR2 SYGVNS, per germline. The V segment lost 4 bases and the J segment 2 bases; nucleotides outside the gene matches: 10. The CDR3 extends over 16 amino acids.

The rearrangement joins TRBV9 to TRBJ2-7; maybe TRBD1 (5 bases). Germline V gives CDR1 SGDLS, CDR2 YYNGEE. This CDR3 is built from 15 residues. Trimming took off 0 bases at V and 3 bases at J, with 13 bases between the two ends. CDR3 sequence (DNA): TGTGCCAGCAGCGTAGAGGGGTCAGTCAGCTACGAGCAGTACTTC. This gives the protein CASSVEGSVSYEQYF.

This clone is a singleton in its sample. This chain joins TRBV4-1 and TRBJ1-5; TRBD1 aligns across 8 bases. The germline V gene encodes CDR1 MGHRA and CDR2 YSYEKL. There are 15 residues in the CDR3. The V segment lost 7 bases and the J segment 1 base; nucleotides outside the gene matches: 6. In DNA form, the CDR3 reads TGCGCCAGCACCCTCGGACAGGGAAGCAATCAGCCCCAGCATTTT. Translating gives CASTLGQGSNQPQHF.

About this clone: Other DNA sequences in the sample encode the same CDR3. The chain is built from TRBV7-9 and TRBJ2-7, with TRBD1 matching 8 bases. V lost 5 bases to trimming and J lost 3 bases; unmatched junction nucleotides: 6. The CDR3 has 14 residues. Per the germline V gene, CDR1 is SEHNR and CDR2 is FQNEAQ (reference sequence). The CDR3 region is CASSPGTGDYEQYF. CDR3 nucleotide sequence: TGTGCCAGCAGCCCCGGGACAGGAGACTACGAGCAGTACTTC.

The genes are TRBV19 and TRBJ1-2; 8 bases match TRBD1. The germline V gene has CDR1 LNHDA and CDR2 SQIVND (reference sequence). The J segment lost 7 bases and the V segment lost 7 bases, leaving 11 bases of the junction unmatched. The CDR3 covers 14 residues. This CDR3 is CASNPSGGAGGYTF. The CDR3 DNA reads as TGTGCCAGTAACCCCTCAGGGGGCGCAGGTGGCTACACCTTC.

The chain carries TRBV11-2 and TRBJ1-3; 8 bases map to TRBD1. CDR3 length: 16 amino acids. The germline CDR1 and CDR2 sequences are SGHAT and FQNNGV. V was clipped by 6 bases and J by 0 bases; unmatched bases: 7. CDR3 coding DNA: TGTGCCAGCAGTCACGATGGACAGGGCTCTGGAAACACCATATATTTT. Translation gives CASSHDGQGSGNTIYF. The variable domain in full, completed from reference TRBV11-2 and TRBJ1-3, reads EAGVAQSPRYKIIEKRQSVAFWCNPISGHATLYWYQQILGQGPKLLIQFQNNGVVDDSQLPKDRFSAERLKGVDSTLKIQPAKLEDSAVYLCASSHDGQGSGNTIYFGEGSWLTVV.

On this clone itself: Additional DNA sequences in this sample encode the identical CDR3. V usage is TRBV2 and J usage is TRBJ2-7; D not resolved. The germline V gene has CDR1 SNHLY and CDR2 FYNNEI. V lost 6 bases and J lost 4, with 4 bases in between. The CDR3 is made up of 10 amino acids. Here the CDR3 DNA reads TGTGCCAGCAGAGAATACGAGCAGTACTTC. Its protein is CASREYEQYF.

The CDR3 DNA sequence: TGCAGTGTTCCCCGAGACACTGAAGCTTTCTTT. It encodes CSVPRDTEAFF. This chain links TRBV20-1 with TRBJ1-1; D is uncertain. Per the germline V gene, CDR1 is DFQATT and CDR2 is SNEGSKA (reference sequence). V was shortened by 7 bases and J by 3 bases, with 9 bases between the two germline ends. This CDR3 is 11 amino acids long.

The chain is built from TRBV7-2 and TRBJ1-1; D is unresolved. Trimming shortened V by 5 bases and J by 12 bases, and 16 bases separated the two germline ends. Germline V lookup: CDR1 SGHTA, CDR2 FQGNSA. This CDR3 has 12 residues. The CDR3: CASSQTGYRTFF. CDR3 nucleotides: TGTGCCAGCAGCCAAACCGGGTACCGAACTTTCTTT.

This chain joins TRBV9 and TRBJ1-1, with D hard to call. Germline V lookup: CDR1 SGDLS, CDR2 YYNGEE. The V end lost 4 bases, the J end lost 0 bases, and 10 bases lay between the germline ends. This CDR3 contains 14 residues. CDR3 sequence (DNA): TGTGCCAGCAGCTCCAGTTTATTGAACACTGAAGCTTTCTTT. This codes for CASSSSLLNTEAFF.

The chain is built from TRBV11-2 and TRBJ2-7; 9 nucleotides align to TRBD2. There are 15 residues in the CDR3. The germline V gene encodes CDR1 SGHAT and CDR2 FQNNGV. The junction had 9 bases not matched to a gene; V was cut back by 6 bases and J by 3 bases. The CDR3 reads CASRREGGGYYEQYF. In DNA form, the CDR3 reads TGTGCCAGCAGGCGGGAGGGAGGGGGCTACTACGAGCAGTACTTC.

The chain joins TRBV19 to TRBJ1-2; D unresolved. The germline CDR1 and CDR2 sequences are LNHDA and SQIVND (reference sequence). There are 13 residues in the CDR3. Between the trimmed V and J ends, which lost 7 bases and 6 bases, there was a span of 15 bases. The CDR3 here is CASNDGPIDGYTF. CDR3 DNA: TGTGCCAGTAACGACGGGCCGATAGATGGCTACACCTTC.

The chain joins TRBV7-9 to TRBJ2-7; possibly TRBD1 or TRBD2 for D (6 bases each). The ends were cut back, 1 base at V and 3 bases at J, with 13 bases in the middle. CDR1 is SEHNR and CDR2 is FQNEAQ in the germline V gene (reference sequence). The CDR3 is made up of 15 amino acids. Here the CDR3 reads CASSLVGRDNYEQYF. The CDR3 DNA is TGTGCCAGCAGCTTAGTGGGGCGGGACAACTACGAGCAGTACTTC.

The J gene is TRBJ2-2, the V gene TRBV5-1; 7 nucleotides match TRBD1. Germline CDR1 is SGHRS and CDR2 is YFSETQ. This CDR3 spans 14 amino acids. After removal of 3 bases from V and 4 bases from J, the junction contained 3 bases not matched to a gene. This CDR3 reads CASSSRDSTGELFF. The CDR3, as DNA: TGCGCCAGCAGCTCCCGGGACAGCACCGGGGAGCTGTTTTTT.

V and J are TRBV5-1 and TRBJ2-3; 10 bases fit TRBD1. From germline, CDR1 is SGHRS and CDR2 YFSETQ. The CDR3 totals 16 residues. The junction had 4 bases not matched to a gene; V was cut back by 3 bases and J by 0 bases. The CDR3 is CASSWMGQGSTDTQYF. The CDR3, as DNA: TGCGCCAGCAGCTGGATGGGACAGGGGAGCACAGATACGCAGTATTTT.

This chain connects TRBV7-6 to TRBJ2-1; D tentatively reads TRBD1 or TRBD2 (5 bases each). Trimming left V 6 bases short and J 10 bases short, with 10 bases between. CDR1 and CDR2 from the germline V gene are SGHVS and FNYEAQ. The length of the CDR3 is 11 residues. The CDR3 here is CASSLEGEQFF. As DNA, the CDR3 is TGTGCCAGCAGTCTCGAGGGGGAGCAGTTCTTC.

The J gene is TRBJ2-1, the V gene TRBV4-3, with 11 bases lining up with TRBD2. CDR3 size: 16 residues. V lost 2 bases, J lost 8 bases, and 8 bases stayed unmatched. Germline V gives CDR1 LGHNA, CDR2 YSLEER. CDR3 region: CASSQTSGRPVDEQFF. The CDR3 DNA is TGCGCCAGCAGCCAAACTAGCGGGAGACCGGTCGATGAGCAGTTCTTC.